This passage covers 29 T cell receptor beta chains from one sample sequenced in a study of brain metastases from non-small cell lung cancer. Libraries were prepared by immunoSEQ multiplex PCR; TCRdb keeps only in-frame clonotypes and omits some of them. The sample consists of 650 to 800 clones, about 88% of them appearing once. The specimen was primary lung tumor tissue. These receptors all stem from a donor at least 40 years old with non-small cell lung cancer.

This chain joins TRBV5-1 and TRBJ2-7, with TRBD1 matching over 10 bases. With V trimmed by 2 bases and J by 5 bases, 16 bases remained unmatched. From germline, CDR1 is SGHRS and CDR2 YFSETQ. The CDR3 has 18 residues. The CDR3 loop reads CASSFQSRRGQGRHEQYF. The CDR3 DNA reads TGCGCCAGCAGCTTCCAATCACGGAGGGGACAGGGGAGGCACGAGCAGTACTTC.

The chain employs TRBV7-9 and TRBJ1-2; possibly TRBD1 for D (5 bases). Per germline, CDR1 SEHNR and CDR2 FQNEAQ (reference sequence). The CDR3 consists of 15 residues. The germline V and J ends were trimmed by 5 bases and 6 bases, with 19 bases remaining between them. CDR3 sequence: CASSHIMTEIHGYTF. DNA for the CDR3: TGTGCCAGCAGCCACATAATGACAGAGATACATGGCTACACCTTC.

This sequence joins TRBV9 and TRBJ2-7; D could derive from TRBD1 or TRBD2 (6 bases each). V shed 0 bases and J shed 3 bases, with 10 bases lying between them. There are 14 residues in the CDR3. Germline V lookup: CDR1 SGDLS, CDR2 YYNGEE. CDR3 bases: TGTGCCAGCAGCGTAGGGACAGCGGGCTACGAGCAGTACTTC. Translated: CASSVGTAGYEQYF.

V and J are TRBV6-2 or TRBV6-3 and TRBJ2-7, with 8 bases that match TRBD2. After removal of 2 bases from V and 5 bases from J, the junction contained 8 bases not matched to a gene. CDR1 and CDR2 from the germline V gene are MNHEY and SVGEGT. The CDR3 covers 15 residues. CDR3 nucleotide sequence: TGTGCCAGCAGTTACGGCAGCGGGAGTATCGACGAGCAGTACTTC. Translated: CASSYGSGSIDEQYF.

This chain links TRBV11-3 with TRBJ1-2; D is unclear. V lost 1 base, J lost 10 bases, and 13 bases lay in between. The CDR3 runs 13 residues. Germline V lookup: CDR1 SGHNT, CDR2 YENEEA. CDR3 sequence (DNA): TGTGCCAGCAGCTTAGTGGATGGGAATGACTACACCTTC. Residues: CASSLVDGNDYTF.

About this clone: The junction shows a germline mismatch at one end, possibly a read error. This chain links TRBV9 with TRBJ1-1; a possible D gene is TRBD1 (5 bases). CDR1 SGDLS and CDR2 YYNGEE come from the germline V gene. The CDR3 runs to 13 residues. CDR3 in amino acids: CTSSVTGNTEAFF. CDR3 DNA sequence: TGTACCAGCAGCGTAACAGGCAACACTGAAGCTTTCTTT.

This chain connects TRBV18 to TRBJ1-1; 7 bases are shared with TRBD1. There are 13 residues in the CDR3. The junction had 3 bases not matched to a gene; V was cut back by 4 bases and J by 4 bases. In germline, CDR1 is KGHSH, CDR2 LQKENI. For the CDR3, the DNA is TGTGCCAGCTCACAGTCAGGGGGCACTGAAGCTTTCTTT. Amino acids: CASSQSGGTEAFF.

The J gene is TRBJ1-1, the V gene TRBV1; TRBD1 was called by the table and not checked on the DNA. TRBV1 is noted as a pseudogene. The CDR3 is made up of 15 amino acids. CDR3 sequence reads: CTSSQGHSLNTEAFF. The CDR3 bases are TGCACCAGCAGCCAAGGGCACAGCTTGAACACTGAAGCTTTCTTT.

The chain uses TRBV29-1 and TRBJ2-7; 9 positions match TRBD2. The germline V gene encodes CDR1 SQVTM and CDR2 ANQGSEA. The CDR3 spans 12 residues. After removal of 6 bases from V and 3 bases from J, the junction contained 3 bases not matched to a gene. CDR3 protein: CSVWTSVYEQYF. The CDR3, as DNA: TGCAGCGTATGGACTAGCGTCTACGAGCAGTACTTC.

CDR3 region: CASSLEGYEQYF. DNA for the CDR3: TGTGCCAGCAGTTTAGAAGGGTACGAGCAGTACTTC. V gene TRBV28 combines with J gene TRBJ2-7; D not certain. The V and J ends lost 2 bases and 4 bases respectively, with 6 bases between them. CDR1 is MDHEN, CDR2 SYDVKM, per germline. The CDR3 sequence is 12 residues long.

The CDR3 sequence is CASSLAGGGGSEAFF. CDR3 DNA sequence: TGCGCCAGCAGCTTGGCCGGCGGGGGCGGGTCTGAAGCTTTCTTT. This rearrangement joins TRBV5-1 to TRBJ1-1; the D gene is possibly TRBD1 (6 bases). The CDR3 has 15 amino acids. Trimming pared 0 bases from V and 6 bases from J, leaving 15 bases between. Germline lookup yields CDR1 SGHRS and CDR2 YFSETQ.

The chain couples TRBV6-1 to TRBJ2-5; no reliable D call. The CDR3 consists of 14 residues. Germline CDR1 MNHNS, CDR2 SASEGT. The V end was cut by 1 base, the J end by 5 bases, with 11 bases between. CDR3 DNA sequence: TGTGCCAGCAGTGAAGGCTTCTCTGGGGAGACCCAGTACTTC. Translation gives CASSEGFSGETQYF.

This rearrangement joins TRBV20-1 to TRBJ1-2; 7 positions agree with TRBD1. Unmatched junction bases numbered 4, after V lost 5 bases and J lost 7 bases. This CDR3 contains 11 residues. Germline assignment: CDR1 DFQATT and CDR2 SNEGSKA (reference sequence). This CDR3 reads CSAGQEGGYTF. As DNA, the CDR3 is TGCAGTGCTGGACAGGAGGGTGGCTACACCTTC.

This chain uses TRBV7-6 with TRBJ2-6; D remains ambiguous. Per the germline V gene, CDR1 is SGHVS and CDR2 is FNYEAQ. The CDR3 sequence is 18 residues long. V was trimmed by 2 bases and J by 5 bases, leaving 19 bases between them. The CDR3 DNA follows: TGTGCCAGCAGCTTACAAGGTGAATCTCACAGTCGGGCCAACGTCCTGACTTTC. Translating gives CASSLQGESHSRANVLTF.

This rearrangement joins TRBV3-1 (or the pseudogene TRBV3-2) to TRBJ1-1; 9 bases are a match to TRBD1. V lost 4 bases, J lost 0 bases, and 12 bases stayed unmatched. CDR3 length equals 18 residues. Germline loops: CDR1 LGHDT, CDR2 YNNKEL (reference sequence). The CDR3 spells CASSPLGTGRGVNTEAFF. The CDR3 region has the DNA TGTGCCAGCAGCCCCTTAGGGACAGGGAGGGGTGTGAACACTGAAGCTTTCTTT.

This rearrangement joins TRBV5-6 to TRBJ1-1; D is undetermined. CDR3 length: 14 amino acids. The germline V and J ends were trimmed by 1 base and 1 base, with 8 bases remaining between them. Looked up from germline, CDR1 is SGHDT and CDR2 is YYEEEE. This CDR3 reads CASSLRAENTEAFF. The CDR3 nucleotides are TGTGCCAGCAGCTTGCGAGCAGAGAACACTGAAGCTTTCTTT.

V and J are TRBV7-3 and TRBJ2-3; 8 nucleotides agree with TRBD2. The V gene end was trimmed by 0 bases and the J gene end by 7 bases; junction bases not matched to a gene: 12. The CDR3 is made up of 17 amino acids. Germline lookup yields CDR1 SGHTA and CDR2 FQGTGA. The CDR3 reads CASSLTAPGTSRHTQYF. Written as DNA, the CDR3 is TGTGCCAGCAGCTTAACAGCCCCCGGGACTAGTAGGCATACGCAGTATTTT.

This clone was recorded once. CDR3 nucleotides: TGTGCCAGCAGCTTAAGGGGCCCACAAAGTCGGGCCAACGTCCTGACTTTC. Encoded protein: CASSLRGPQSRANVLTF. This chain connects TRBV7-8 to TRBJ2-6; tentatively, D is TRBD1 (5 bases). V was clipped by 2 bases and J by 5 bases, with 16 bases between them. The germline V gene has CDR1 SGHVS and CDR2 FQNEAQ. CDR3 length: 17 amino acids.

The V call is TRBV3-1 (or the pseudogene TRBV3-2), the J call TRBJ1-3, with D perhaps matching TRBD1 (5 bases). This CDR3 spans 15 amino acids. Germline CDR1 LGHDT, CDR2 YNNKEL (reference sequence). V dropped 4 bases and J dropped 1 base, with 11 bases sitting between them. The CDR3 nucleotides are TGTGCCAGCAGCCCCCAAAAGGGGTCTGGAAACACCATATATTTT. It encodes CASSPQKGSGNTIYF.

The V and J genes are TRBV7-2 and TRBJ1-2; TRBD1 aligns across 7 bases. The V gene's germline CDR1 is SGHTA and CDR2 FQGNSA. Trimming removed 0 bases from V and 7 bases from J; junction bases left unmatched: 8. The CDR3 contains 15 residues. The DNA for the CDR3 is TGTGCCAGCAGCTTAGCGCGAGGCAGGGGGGGTGGCTACACCTTC. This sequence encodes CASSLARGRGGGYTF.

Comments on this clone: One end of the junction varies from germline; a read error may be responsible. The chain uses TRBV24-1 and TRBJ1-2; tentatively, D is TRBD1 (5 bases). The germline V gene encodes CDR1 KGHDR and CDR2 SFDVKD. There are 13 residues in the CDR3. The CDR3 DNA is TGTACCACCAGTGGGACGGGAAGTTATGGCTACACCTTC. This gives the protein CTTSGTGSYGYTF.

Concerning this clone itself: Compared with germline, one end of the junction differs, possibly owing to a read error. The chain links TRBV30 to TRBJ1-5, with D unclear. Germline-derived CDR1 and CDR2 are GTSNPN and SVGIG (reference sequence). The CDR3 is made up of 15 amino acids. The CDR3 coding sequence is TGTGCCTGGAGTGGCACATCACATAGCTATCAGCCCCAGCATTTT. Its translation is CAWSGTSHSYQPQHF.

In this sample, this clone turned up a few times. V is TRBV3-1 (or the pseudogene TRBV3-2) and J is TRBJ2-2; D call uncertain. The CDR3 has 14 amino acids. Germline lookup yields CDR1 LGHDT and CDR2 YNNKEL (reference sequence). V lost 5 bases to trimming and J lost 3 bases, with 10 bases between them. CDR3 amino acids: CASSDWGDTGELFF. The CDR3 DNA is TGTGCCAGCAGCGACTGGGGTGACACCGGGGAGCTGTTTTTT.

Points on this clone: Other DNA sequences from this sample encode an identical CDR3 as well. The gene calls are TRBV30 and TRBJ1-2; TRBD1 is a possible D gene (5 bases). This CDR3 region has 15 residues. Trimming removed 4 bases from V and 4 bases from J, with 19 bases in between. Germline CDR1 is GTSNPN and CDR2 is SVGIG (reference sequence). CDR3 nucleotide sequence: TGTGCCTGGACCCCCGGGGCACGGCTGGGCTATGGCTACACCTTC. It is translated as CAWTPGARLGYGYTF.

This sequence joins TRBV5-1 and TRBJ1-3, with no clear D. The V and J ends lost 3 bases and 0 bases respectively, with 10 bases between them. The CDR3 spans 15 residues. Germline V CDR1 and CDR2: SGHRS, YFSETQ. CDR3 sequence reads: CASSSNTLSGNTIYF. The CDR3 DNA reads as TGCGCCAGCAGCTCGAACACCCTCTCTGGAAACACCATATATTTT.

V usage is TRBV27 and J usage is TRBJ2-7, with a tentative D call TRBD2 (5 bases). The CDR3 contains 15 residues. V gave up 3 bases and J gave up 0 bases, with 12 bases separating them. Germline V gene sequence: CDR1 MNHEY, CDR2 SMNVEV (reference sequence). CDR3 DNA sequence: TGTGCCAGCAGTTTGAGGGTAGGCGACTCCTACGAGCAGTACTTC. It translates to CASSLRVGDSYEQYF.

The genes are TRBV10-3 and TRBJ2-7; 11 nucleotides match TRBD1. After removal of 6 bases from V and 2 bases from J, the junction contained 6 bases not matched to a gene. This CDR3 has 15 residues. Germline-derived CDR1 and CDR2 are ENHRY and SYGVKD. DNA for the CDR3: TGTGCCATCAGCCTGGGACAGGGGGGAACCTACGAGCAGTACTTC. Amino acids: CAISLGQGGTYEQYF.

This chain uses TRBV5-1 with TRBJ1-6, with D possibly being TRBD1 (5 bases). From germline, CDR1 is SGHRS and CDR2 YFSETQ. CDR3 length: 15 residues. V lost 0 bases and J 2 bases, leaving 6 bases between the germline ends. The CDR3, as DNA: TGCGCCAGCAGCTTGGAGACAGCCTATAATTCACCCCTCCACTTT. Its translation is CASSLETAYNSPLHF. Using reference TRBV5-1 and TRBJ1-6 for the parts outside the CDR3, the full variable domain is KAGVTQTPRYLIKTRGQQVTLSCSPISGHRSVSWYQQTPGQGLQFLFEYFSETQRNKGNFPGRFSGRQFSNSRSEMNVSTLELGDSALYLCASSLETAYNSPLHFGNGTRLTVT.

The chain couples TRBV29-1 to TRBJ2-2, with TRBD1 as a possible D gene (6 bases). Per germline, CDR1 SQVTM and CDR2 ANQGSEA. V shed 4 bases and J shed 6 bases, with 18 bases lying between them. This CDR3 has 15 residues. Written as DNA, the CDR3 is TGCAGCGTTGCCCCTTTAGCAGGGGCTGCCGGGGAGCTGTTTTTT. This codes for CSVAPLAGAAGELFF.